This is a list of T cell receptor beta chains from one sample in a study of blood T cell repertoires in COVID-19. Produced via immunoSEQ multiplex PCR; TCRdb's table is partial and in-frame only. The sample lists some 390,000 clones, more than 70% occurring once. Sequencing input: peripheral blood. The receptors stem from a woman between 55 and 75 years old with COVID-19, enrolled during active disease. Both conserved end residues are part of each CDR3. Fields, in order: V gene, D gene, clone size, J gene, CDR3 DNA, CDR3 protein. A D gene is named only where the DNA matches it firmly. Some rows have no size entry. The others give once, few or many, or a class for an expanded clone.

v_call: TRBV27
d_call: -
clone_size: -
j_call: TRBJ2-5
cdr3_nt: TGTGCCAGCAGGCGGGCACCGAGGGAGACCCAGTACTTC
cdr3_aa: CASRRAPRETQYF

v_call: TRBV3-1/TRBV3-2
d_call: -
clone_size: -
j_call: TRBJ1-5
cdr3_nt: TGTGCCAGCAGCCAAGGTCCCATACGGAATCAGCCCCAGCATTTT
cdr3_aa: CASSQGPIRNQPQHF

v_call: TRBV19
d_call: TRBD2
clone_size: -
j_call: TRBJ2-7
cdr3_nt: TGTGCCAGTAGTACTAAGCGCGGGAGGGGAGGGATCGGCTACGAGCAGTACTTC
cdr3_aa: CASSTKRGRGGIGYEQYF

v_call: TRBV7-3
d_call: -
clone_size: -
j_call: TRBJ2-3
cdr3_nt: TGTGCCAGCAGCCGGGAGCGGCCCACAGATACGCAGTATTTT
cdr3_aa: CASSRERPTDTQYF

v_call: TRBV13
d_call: -
clone_size: -
j_call: TRBJ2-7
cdr3_nt: TGTGCCAGCAGCCTCAGTTTGGGCAATTCCTACGAGCAGTACTTC
cdr3_aa: CASSLSLGNSYEQYF

v_call: TRBV30
d_call: TRBD1
clone_size: -
j_call: TRBJ2-7
cdr3_nt: TGTGCCTGGAGTGTCAGGACAGGAGGTCCCTACGAGCAGTACTTC
cdr3_aa: CAWSVRTGGPYEQYF

v_call: TRBV19
d_call: -
clone_size: -
j_call: TRBJ1-1
cdr3_nt: TGTGCCAGTAGTCCCCGGGGGGAAAACACTGAAGCTTTCTTT
cdr3_aa: CASSPRGENTEAFF

v_call: TRBV11-3
d_call: -
clone_size: -
j_call: TRBJ2-1
cdr3_nt: TGTGCCAGCAGCTCGGCGACAGGATATGAGCAGTTCTTC
cdr3_aa: CASSSATGYEQFF

v_call: TRBV5-1
d_call: -
clone_size: -
j_call: TRBJ2-3
cdr3_nt: TGCGCCAGCAGCTTGGAGGGTGTTAGCGGCACAGATACGCAGTATTTT
cdr3_aa: CASSLEGVSGTDTQYF

v_call: TRBV5-1
d_call: -
clone_size: -
j_call: TRBJ2-3
cdr3_nt: TGCGCCAGCAGCCTTGACCCGGGGACACCAGATACGCAGTATTTT
cdr3_aa: CASSLDPGTPDTQYF

v_call: TRBV15
d_call: TRBD1
clone_size: few
j_call: TRBJ1-1
cdr3_nt: TGTGCCACCAGCAGTGGGTCCGAGAAGGACAGGGACACTGAAGCTTTCTTT
cdr3_aa: CATSSGSEKDRDTEAFF